The 6 T cell receptor beta chains below come from one sample, sequenced in a study of blood T cell repertoires in COVID-19 (dated by TCRdb to between 2020 and 2021). Receptor amplification or capture employed the immunoSEQ multiplex PCR assay. The table was pulled from immuneACCESS by TCRdb, which kept in-frame rearrangements only. Such tables lose some clones; where checked, under half of the loss comes from unresolved V genes, and the rest has no known cause. The sample profile shows approximately 400,000 clones; around 88% of them were found once. The top ten clonotypes cover around an eighth of the sample. Sequenced material: peripheral blood. These receptors originate from a woman between 45 and 65 years old with COVID-19, enrolled during active disease.

The chain carries TRBV19 and TRBJ1-5; D gene unclear. V gave up 4 bases and J gave up 8 bases, with 18 bases separating them. The germline V gene has CDR1 LNHDA and CDR2 SQIVND (reference sequence). This CDR3 is 15 amino acids long. CDR3 sequence: CASSTRRSLGEPQHF. CDR3 in DNA: TGTGCCAGTAGTACCCGACGGTCCTTAGGAGAGCCCCAGCATTTT.

The chain combines TRBV10-2 with TRBJ1-5; TRBD1 might be the D (5 bases). This CDR3 region has 14 residues. Per the germline V gene, CDR1 is WSHSY and CDR2 is SAAADI. V lost 4 bases, J lost 4 bases, and 11 bases lay in between. The chain's CDR3 is CASSGGRENQPQHF. DNA for the CDR3: TGCGCCAGCAGTGGGGGCAGGGAAAATCAGCCCCAGCATTTT.

The chain uses TRBV12-1 and TRBJ1-2; TRBD1, the table's D call, lacks a check against the DNA. TRBV12-1 is classified as a pseudogene. The CDR3 extends over 16 amino acids. The DNA for the CDR3 is TGTGCCAGCAGCCTCCACACAGGGGGATTTTTCTATGGCTACACCTTC. Its protein is CASSLHTGGFFYGYTF.

The V and J genes are TRBV25-1 and TRBJ2-5, with D tentatively TRBD2 (6 bases). Germline V gene sequence: CDR1 MGHDK, CDR2 SYGVNS. The CDR3 is 14 amino acids. The V gene lost 2 bases and the J gene lost 3 bases, with 10 bases spanning the gap. The CDR3 here is CASSETGVKETQYF. CDR3 sequence (DNA): TGTGCCAGCAGTGAAACGGGAGTCAAAGAGACCCAGTACTTC.

The chain has TRBV12-3 or TRBV12-4 and TRBJ1-1; possibly TRBD1 for D (6 bases). The CDR3 length is 13 residues. V dropped 2 bases and J dropped 5 bases, with 9 bases sitting between them. CDR3 residues: CASSLYRDTEAFF. The CDR3 nucleotides are TGTGCCAGCAGTTTATACAGGGATACTGAAGCTTTCTTT.

The chain joins TRBV10-3 to TRBJ2-2, with TRBD1 as a possible D gene (5 bases). CDR1 is ENHRY and CDR2 is SYGVKD in the germline V gene. The V end lost 0 bases, the J end lost 5 bases, and 10 bases lay between the germline ends. This CDR3 contains 15 residues. Here the CDR3 reads CAISESTRGTGELFF. CDR3 in DNA: TGTGCCATCAGTGAGTCGACAAGGGGAACCGGGGAGCTGTTTTTT.